Presented here are 10 T cell receptor beta chains from one specimen sequenced in a study of T cells expressing NK-cell markers (dated by TCRdb to the early 2020s). To prepare the library, 5' RACE was applied. TCRdb names Illumina HiSeq 2000 as the instrument used. After reprocessing by TCRdb, each CDR3 protein sequence is one entry, and no DNA is given. The sample table records 200,000 to 300,000 distinct CDR3 sequences. Approximately 0.39% of the sample lies in the top ten. The sequenced material came from blood T cells: a sorted CD56 or NKG2C T cell subset, CD4+ or CD8+ T cells, or bulk PBMC T cells (not recorded which). Source of these receptors: a man aged 18 to 30 in good health. Donor details come from another sample of the same person, matched by shared clones.

The CDR3 loop is CASSPTRVNTEAFF. The chain carries TRBV18 and TRBJ1-1. Germline loops: CDR1 KGHSH, CDR2 LQKENI. This CDR3 region has 14 residues.

This CDR3 reads CRGSSGPPTTDTQYF. The chain employs TRBV20-1 and TRBJ2-3; with no DNA, the TCRdb D assignment of TRBD2 cannot be verified. CDR1 DFQATT and CDR2 SNEGSKA come from the germline V gene (reference sequence). The CDR3 consists of 15 residues.

The genes are TRBV29-1 and TRBJ2-1; TCRdb designates TRBD1, a call that cannot be tested without DNA. Germline assignment: CDR1 SQVTM and CDR2 ANQGSEA. This CDR3 contains 14 residues. CDR3 in amino acids: CSVKLGQSYNEQFF.

V gene TRBV20-1 combines with J gene TRBJ1-6; TCRdb returns TRBD1, unconfirmable since there is no DNA. The CDR3 is 19 residues long. Per the germline V gene, CDR1 is DFQATT and CDR2 is SNEGSKA (reference sequence). CDR3 sequence: CSARDLPQAPDPYNSPLHF.

This chain links TRBV10-3 with TRBJ2-1; no DNA is available, so the TRBD2 call from TCRdb remains unchecked. Germline-derived CDR1 and CDR2 are ENHRY and SYGVKD. The CDR3 is made up of 17 amino acids. The CDR3: CAISAALLVGSYNEQFF.

The J gene is TRBJ2-1, the V gene TRBV29-1. This CDR3 contains 14 residues. Germline-derived CDR1 and CDR2 are SQVTM and ANQGSEA. CDR3 sequence reads: CSVLRTDPYNEQFF.

This chain links TRBV4-1 with TRBJ1-5. The length of the CDR3 is 13 residues. Germline V gene sequence: CDR1 MGHRA, CDR2 YSYEKL. Here the CDR3 reads CASSPLTAQPQHF.

The chain carries TRBV4-3 and TRBJ1-4; no DNA is available, so the TRBD1 call from TCRdb remains unchecked. The CDR3 spans 15 residues. Germline V lookup: CDR1 LGHNA, CDR2 YSLEER. CDR3 sequence reads: CASSRDRGSQEKLFF.

This chain connects TRBV6-5 to TRBJ2-5; TCRdb names TRBD2, which stays unverified in the absence of DNA. In germline, CDR1 is MNHEY, CDR2 SVGAGI. This CDR3 has 13 residues. CDR3 region: CASSYGRIETQYF.

This chain links TRBV9 with TRBJ2-5. This CDR3 comprises 15 residues. The germline V gene has CDR1 SGDLS and CDR2 YYNGEE. CDR3 loop: CASSVAMGNRETQYF. The full variable domain, rest sourced from reference TRBV9 and TRBJ2-5, is DSGVTQTPKHLITATGQRVTLRCSPRSGDLSVYWYQQSLDQGLQFLIQYYNGEERAKGNILERFSAQQFPDLHSELNLSSLELGDSALYFCASSVAMGNRETQYFGPGTRLLVL.